The subject of this entry is one T cell receptor beta chain. Its antigen target is currently unknown. Within one base of it there is no much larger clone, and no base qualities were kept. The Qiagen DNeasy kit was used to extract genomic DNA from unsorted PBMCs and from the negatively selected CD4+ and CD8+ fractions. TCR beta CDR3 regions were subjected to amplification by immunoSEQ multiplex PCR with primers that anneal to V and J segments. A synthetic immune receptor repertoire was used to minimize amplification bias, and remaining bias was computationally removed after sequencing. The source study handled its data this way. Repertoire diversity was quantified as the Shannon entropy index using custom Python scripts. The unsorted, CD4+ and CD8+ repertoires were each analyzed separately, with the exception of combined analyses, where CD4+ and CD8+ sequences were merged in silico. A clone was considered expanded if an increase in frequency of at least 2-fold after treatment relative to C1D1 was found, and a pseudocount of 0.5 was applied to clones undetected at baseline. Singleton clones were defined as clones with 0 or 1 copy at C1D1, and non-singleton clones were defined as clones with 2 or more copies. Clones expanded in unsorted samples were assigned a CD4+, CD8+ or unknown annotation through matching of protein sequences in sorted samples from the same patient. Wilcoxon tests were applied to paired samples to test diversity changes from C1D1 to C4D1. TCRdb limited this immuneACCESS table to in-frame rearrangements with V and J called. A share of clones is missing; checked studies link under half to unresolved V genes, and the rest is unexplained. The DNA was the basis for D and trimming; V, J and clone size are from that table. Counted in this sample were tens of thousands of clones; roughly nine tenths of them appeared once. In total, the top ten clones hold 9% to 10% of the sample.

This record belongs to a study of PD-1 blockade in classical Hodgkin lymphoma (dated by TCRdb to 2020 to 2022). With respect to the entire study: Nivolumab dosing was 3 mg/kg intravenously every 2 weeks, continuing until either disease progression or unacceptable toxicity. The study used TCR beta sequencing and CyTOF to define a peripheral blood immune signature of response to PD-1 blockade in classical Hodgkin lymphoma.

The sample's time point label is to be understood as: cycle 1 day 1 (C1D1), immediately before nivolumab initiation. Every trial patient had relapsed after autologous stem cell transplantation, and cohorts A, B and C differed in prior brentuximab vedotin exposure. A total of roughly 60 patients with relapsed/refractory classical Hodgkin lymphoma made up the trial cohort, and each patient's best overall response was complete response, partial response or progressive disease. Trial patients were treated with single-agent nivolumab in the multi-cohort phase II CheckMate 205 trial. Best overall response was determined by an independent review committee according to the 2007 International Working Group response criteria. Trial PBMCs were obtained immediately prior to nivolumab initiation (C1D1) and on therapy at cycle 2 day 1 and cycle 4 day 1. Peripheral blood was collected in 8 mL Vacutainer Cell Preparation Tubes, from which PBMCs were isolated by centrifugation and then cryopreserved.

According to the germline V gene, CDR1 reads SGHRS and CDR2 reads YFSETQ. From the cysteine up to the phenylalanine, the CDR3 has a length of 15 residues. Only the CDR3 region is kept as DNA, spanning 45 bases read in frame from base 1. V is reduced by 5 bases and J by 3 bases, leaving a spacing of 14 bases between them. On the study overall, not on this receptor specifically: Lower diversity was observed in patients in whom nivolumab was started less than 1 year after ASCT, and these patients were excluded from later analyses so that confounding by immune reconstitution would be avoided. Among trial patients, those achieving complete response had baseline diversity similar to that of newly diagnosed patients, while diversity was significantly lower in partial responders and progressors. The study covered only a single clinical trial cohort, and the causes of the repertoire differences, possibly disease activity or prior therapy, were still not defined. Baseline TCR diversity was reported to be lower in newly diagnosed patients than in healthy donors, and even lower in relapsed/refractory patients. A significant rise by C4D1 was seen in CD4+ but not CD8+ TCR diversity (p=0.0027 vs p=0.16), with the rise being most apparent in complete responders (p=0.02).

The sequencing used peripheral blood mononuclear cells (PBMCs), collected at baseline. The sequence was obtained from a human donor with classical Hodgkin lymphoma. The chain is made from TRBV5-1 and TRBJ1-4; no D segment can be confidently identified. The sequenced DNA: TGCGCCAGCAGAAGCGCTAGCGGGGCTAATGAAAAACTGTTTTTT. It translates to CASRSASGANEKLFF.